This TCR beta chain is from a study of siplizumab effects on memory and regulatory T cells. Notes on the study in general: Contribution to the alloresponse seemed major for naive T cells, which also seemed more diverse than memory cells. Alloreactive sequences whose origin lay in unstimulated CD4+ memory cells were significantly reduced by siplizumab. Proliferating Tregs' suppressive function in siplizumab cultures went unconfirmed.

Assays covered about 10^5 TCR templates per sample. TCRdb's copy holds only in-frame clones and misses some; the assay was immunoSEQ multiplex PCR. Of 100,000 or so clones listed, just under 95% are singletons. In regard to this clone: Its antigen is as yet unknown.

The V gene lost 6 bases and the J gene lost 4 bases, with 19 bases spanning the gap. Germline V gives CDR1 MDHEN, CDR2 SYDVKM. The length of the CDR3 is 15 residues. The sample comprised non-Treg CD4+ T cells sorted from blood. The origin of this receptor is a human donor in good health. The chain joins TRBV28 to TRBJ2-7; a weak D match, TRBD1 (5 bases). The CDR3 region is CASSHGDSLNYEQYF. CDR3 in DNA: TGTGCCAGCAGCCATGGAGACAGCCTCAATTACGAGCAGTACTTC.